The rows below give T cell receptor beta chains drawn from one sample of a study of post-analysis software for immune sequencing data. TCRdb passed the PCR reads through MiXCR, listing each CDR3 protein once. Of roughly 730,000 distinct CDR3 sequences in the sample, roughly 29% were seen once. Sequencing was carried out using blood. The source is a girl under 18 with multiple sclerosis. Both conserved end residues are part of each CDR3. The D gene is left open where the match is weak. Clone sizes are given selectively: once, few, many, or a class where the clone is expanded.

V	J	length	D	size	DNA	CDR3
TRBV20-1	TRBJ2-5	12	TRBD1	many	TGCAGTGCTGGGACAGGGGGCGAAGCCCAGTACTTC	CSAGTGGEAQYF
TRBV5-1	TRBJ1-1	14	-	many	TGCGCCAGCAGCTTGGGGATTGAGGGGACTGAAGCTTTCTTT	CASSLGIEGTEAFF
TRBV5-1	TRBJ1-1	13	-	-	TGCGCCAGCAGCTTTCCGGGACACACTGAAGCTTTCTTT	CASSFPGHTEAFF
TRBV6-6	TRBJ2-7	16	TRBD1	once	TGTGCCAGCAGTCCCGCAGGGACAGGGAGAGGGCACGAGCAGTACTTC	CASSPAGTGRGHEQYF
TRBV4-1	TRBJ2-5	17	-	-	TGCGCCAGCAGCCAATCCACGGGGGGCGGCTACCAAGAGACCCAGTACTTC	CASSQSTGGGYQETQYF
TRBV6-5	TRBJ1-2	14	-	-	TGTGCCAGCAGTTACGAGTTGGGGACGGGGGGCTACACCTTC	CASSYELGTGGYTF
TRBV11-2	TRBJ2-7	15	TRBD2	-	TGTGCCAGCAGTAAAGGCTGGGACTATCTCTACGAGCAGTACTTC	CASSKGWDYLYEQYF
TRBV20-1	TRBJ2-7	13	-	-	TGCAGTGCTAGGGGCAGGAACTCCTACGAGCAGTACTTC	CSARGRNSYEQYF
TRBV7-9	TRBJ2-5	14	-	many	TGTGCCAGCAGCTCAGCCTCCATTACGGAGACCCAGTACTTC	CASSSASITETQYF
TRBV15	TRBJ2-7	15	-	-	TGTGCCACCAGCAGAGAGAGAGACAGTTCCTACGAGCAGTACTTC	CATSRERDSSYEQYF
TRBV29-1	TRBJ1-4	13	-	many	TGCAGCGCCCAGGGATCAGCTAATGAAAAACTGTTTTTT	CSAQGSANEKLFF
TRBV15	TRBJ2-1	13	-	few	TGTGCCACCAGCAGAGATAGGTACAATGAGCAGTTCTTC	CATSRDRYNEQFF
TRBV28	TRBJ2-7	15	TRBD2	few	TGTGCCAGCAGTTTCGGGGGGGAGGGAGAATACGAGCAGTACTTC	CASSFGGEGEYEQYF
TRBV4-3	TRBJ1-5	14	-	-	TGCGCCAGCAGCCAAGCACATAGCAATCAGCCCCAGCATTTT	CASSQAHSNQPQHF
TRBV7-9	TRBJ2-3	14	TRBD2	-	TGTGCCAGCACCCCTGGCGGGGGAATGGATACGCAGTATTTT	CASTPGGGMDTQYF
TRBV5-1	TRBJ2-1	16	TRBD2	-	TGCGCCAGCACCCAAGACCTAGCGGGATCTTACAGTGAGCAGTTCTTC	CASTQDLAGSYSEQFF
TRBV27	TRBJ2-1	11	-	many	TGTGCCAGCAGTGCTCTAAATGAGCAGTTCTTC	CASSALNEQFF
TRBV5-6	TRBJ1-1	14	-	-	TGTGCCACCAAAGTGTGGGTGAGCTACACTGAAGCTTTCTTT	CATKVWVSYTEAFF
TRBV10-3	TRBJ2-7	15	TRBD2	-	TGTGCCATCAGTGAGTCGAAGCGGGGGGTCGGCGAGCAGTACTTC	CAISESKRGVGEQYF
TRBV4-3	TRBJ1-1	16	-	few	TGCGCCAGCAGCCAAGATCCTGCCAGGCTGAACACTGAAGCTTTCTTT	CASSQDPARLNTEAFF
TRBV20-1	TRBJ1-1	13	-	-	TGCAGTGCTACCTACCCGATCGGGGCTGAAGCTTTCTTT	CSATYPIGAEAFF
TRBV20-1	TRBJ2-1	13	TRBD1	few	TGCAGTGCTACCAGGACAGGGAACGCTGAGCAGTTCTTC	CSATRTGNAEQFF
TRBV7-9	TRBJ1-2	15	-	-	TGTGCCAGCAGCTACGGCGGGGAAGAGGCCTATGGCTACACCTTC	CASSYGGEEAYGYTF
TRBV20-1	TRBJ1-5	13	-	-	TGCAGTGCTAGCAAGCCAAGCAATCAGCCCCAGCATTTT	CSASKPSNQPQHF
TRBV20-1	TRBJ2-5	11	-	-	TGCAGTGCTAGCGGCCAAGAGACCCAGTACTTC	CSASGQETQYF
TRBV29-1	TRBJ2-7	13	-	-	TGCAGCGTTGAAGAAGACTACCCCTACGAGCAGTACTTC	CSVEEDYPYEQYF
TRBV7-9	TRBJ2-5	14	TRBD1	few	TGTGCCAGCACCCCGGGACAGGGGGAAGAGACCCAGTACTTC	CASTPGQGEETQYF
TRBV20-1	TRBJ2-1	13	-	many	TGCAGTGCTGGAAGGGCCGTAGACAATGAGCAGTTCTTC	CSAGRAVDNEQFF
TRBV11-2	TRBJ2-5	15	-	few	TGTGCCAGCAGCTTAGTACCGACCCTCCAAGAGACCCAGTACTTC	CASSLVPTLQETQYF
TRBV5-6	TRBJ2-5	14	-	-	TGTGCCAGCAGCTTGTTTGGAGCCCAAGAGACCCAGTACTTC	CASSLFGAQETQYF
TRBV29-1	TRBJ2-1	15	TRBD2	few	TGCAGCGTCCTGACGGGACTAGCGCCAATGACTGAGCAGTTCTTC	CSVLTGLAPMTEQFF
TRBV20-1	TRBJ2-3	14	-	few	TGCAGTGCTAGAGATCTGGGGTGGACAGATACGCAGTATTTT	CSARDLGWTDTQYF
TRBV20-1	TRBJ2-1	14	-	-	TGCAGTGCCCCCTCTACCGGGAGACACAATGAGCAGTTCTTC	CSAPSTGRHNEQFF
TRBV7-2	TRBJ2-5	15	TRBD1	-	TGTGCCAGCAGCTATAACAGGGGGTCATCGGAGACCCAGTACTTC	CASSYNRGSSETQYF
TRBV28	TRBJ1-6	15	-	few	TGTGCCAGCAGTTCCCCCCGGGGTAATAATTCACCCCTCCACTTT	CASSSPRGNNSPLHF
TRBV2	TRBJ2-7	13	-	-	TGTGCCAGCGGCGGACACGGATCCTACGAGCAGTACTTC	CASGGHGSYEQYF
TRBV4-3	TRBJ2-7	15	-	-	TGCGCCAGCAGCCAAGAATCGCGCGGGTTCTACGAGCAGTACTTC	CASSQESRGFYEQYF
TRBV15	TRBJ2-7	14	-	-	TGTGCCACCAGCAGAGATCCTGGTAACTACGAGCAGTACTTC	CATSRDPGNYEQYF
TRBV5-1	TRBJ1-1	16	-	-	TGCGCCAGCAGCTTGGCCGGGAAAGGATCAGGCACTGAAGCTTTCTTT	CASSLAGKGSGTEAFF
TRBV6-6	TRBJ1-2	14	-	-	TGTGCCAGCAGGGGGTCCGAGACAGACTATGGCTACACCTTC	CASRGSETDYGYTF
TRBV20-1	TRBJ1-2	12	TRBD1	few	TGCAGTGCCCAGGGGGCAGTTCGGGGCTACACCTTC	CSAQGAVRGYTF
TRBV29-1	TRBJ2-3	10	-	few	TGCAGCGTTCTGCCAGATACGCAGTATTTT	CSVLPDTQYF
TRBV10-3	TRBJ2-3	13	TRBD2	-	TGTGCCATCGCTAGCGGGGGCCCAGATACGCAGTATTTT	CAIASGGPDTQYF
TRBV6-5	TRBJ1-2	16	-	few	TGTGCCAGCACCCGGGGAGGGAGATCTGCTAACTATGGCTACACCTTC	CASTRGGRSANYGYTF
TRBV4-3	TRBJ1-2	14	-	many	TGCGCCAGCAGCCAAGCTTACGGTACCCATGGCTACACCTTC	CASSQAYGTHGYTF
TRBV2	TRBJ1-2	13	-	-	TGTGCCAGCAGTGTTGCGGGGGCCGGTGGCTACACCTTC	CASSVAGAGGYTF
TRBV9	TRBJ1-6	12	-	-	TGTGCCAGCAGCCCGAGTGGGCCACCCCTCCACTTT	CASSPSGPPLHF
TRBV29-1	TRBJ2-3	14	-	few	TGCAGCGTTGGTGCCGGGAGCCCCACAGATACGCAGTATTTT	CSVGAGSPTDTQYF
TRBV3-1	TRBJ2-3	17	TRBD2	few	TGTGCCAGCAGCCAAGCAGAGACTAGCGGGAGACTTGATACGCAGTATTTT	CASSQAETSGRLDTQYF
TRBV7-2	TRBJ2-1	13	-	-	TGTGCCAGCAGCTTAGTAGACCGGGACTCACAGTTCTTC	CASSLVDRDSQFF
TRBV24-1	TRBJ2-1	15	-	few	TGTGCCACCAGTGATTCTCCAGGGGAGGCTAATGAGCAGTTCTTC	CATSDSPGEANEQFF